This T cell receptor (beta chain) appears in the sequencing data of a study of spatial heterogeneity in lung cancer. About the research overall: Consistent detection of more beta-chain than alpha-chain sequences was observed. The study observed each unique TCR and UMI combination more than ten times on average in raw reads.

The CDR3 loop spans 14 amino acids. Germline V CDR1 and CDR2: LGHDT, YNNKEL (reference sequence). Germline trimming cut 1 base from V and 8 bases from J; bases unmatched to any gene: 2. TCRdb reprocessed the 5' RACE reads with MiXCR, giving one entry per CDR3 protein. This sample yields 10,000 or so distinct CDR3 sequences, of which 8.7% are seen a single time; about 13% belongs to the top ten. This clonotype was detected only a few times. Its antigen is not known. General observations from the study: Mutation counts in tumors were tracked by counts of expanded intratumoral alpha and beta TCRs.

As for time point: sample taken at primary tumor resection. Samples were obtained from some 70 donors, all untreated early-stage non-small cell lung cancer patients. Material for sequencing was whole RNA from tumor, nontumor lung or frozen PBMC, left unsorted. V gene TRBV3-1 combines with J gene TRBJ2-4; 10 bases map to TRBD2. This receptor was obtained from a female donor with early-stage non-small cell lung cancer. Sequenced material: lung tumor tissue, taken at surgery. The CDR3 reads CASSQVAGGDIQYF. Here the CDR3 DNA reads TGTGCCAGCAGCCAAGTAGCGGGGGGCGACATTCAGTACTTC.